This T cell receptor (beta chain) derives from a study of blood T cell repertoires in COVID-19. Whole-study context: T cells, B-cell-depleted T cells, or PBMCs supplied cDNA or gDNA.

Sequenced by immunoSEQ multiplex PCR; TCRdb stores in-frame clones only, minus some. The table lists over 150,000 clones, around four fifths of them singletons, with around 2.7% in the top ten. This clone was observed a single time. The CDR3 spans 15 residues. Looked up from germline, CDR1 is SGHDT and CDR2 is YYEEEE. Trimming stripped 5 bases from V and 9 bases from J, with 21 bases between. The chain employs TRBV5-6 and TRBJ2-4, with D possibly being TRBD2 (6 bases). Specimen: peripheral blood. This clonotype originated in a woman of 80 years or more with COVID-19, enrolled during active disease. Here the CDR3 reads CASSPTPGDSGIQYF. DNA for the CDR3: TGTGCCAGCAGTCCTACTCCGGGAGACTCGGGCATTCAGTACTTC. Drawing the rest from reference TRBV5-6 and TRBJ2-4, the complete variable domain is DAGVTQSPTHLIKTRGQQVTLRCSPKSGHDTVSWYQQALGQGPQFIFQYYEEEERQRGNFPDRFSGHQFPNYSSELNVNALLLGDSALYLCASSPTPGDSGIQYFGAGTRLSVL.